One and the same sample provided the 10 T cell receptor beta chains below, sequenced in a study of CD8 T cells in Susac syndrome. Reverse transcription of roughly 0.45 to 1 ug RNA was performed with random hexamers. Via MiXCR, TCRdb re-called the immunoSEQ multiplex PCR reads, giving one row per CDR3 protein. The table has around 200,000 distinct CDR3 sequences, roughly 94% seen once. The sample taken for sequencing was CD4+ T cells from PBMCs. All receptors derive from a human donor with Susac syndrome.

The J gene is TRBJ2-1, the V gene TRBV20-1, with a weak D call TRBD1 (6 bases). The V gene's germline CDR1 is DFQATT and CDR2 SNEGSKA (reference sequence). Trimming cost V 5 bases and J 2 bases, with 13 bases left between them. The CDR3 contains 14 residues. Written as DNA, the CDR3 is TGCAGTGCTCCCGGGACACCCACCTACAATGAGCAGTTCTTC. Its protein is CSAPGTPTYNEQFF.

The gene calls are TRBV2 and TRBJ1-2; D may be TRBD1 (6 bases). V gave up 2 bases and J gave up 8 bases, with 15 bases separating them. The CDR3 sequence is 14 residues long. Per germline, CDR1 SNHLY and CDR2 FYNNEI. DNA for the CDR3: TGTGCCAGCAGTGAAACCAGGGGAGGAACAGGCTACACCTTC. This encodes CASSETRGGTGYTF.

The chain couples TRBV20-1 to TRBJ2-7; weak D call: TRBD1 (7 bases). CDR1 is DFQATT, CDR2 SNEGSKA, per germline (reference sequence). The V end was cut by 5 bases, the J end by 2 bases, with 13 bases between. The CDR3 is 13 residues long. CDR3 in amino acids: CSAFPGGTYEQYF. CDR3 in DNA: TGCAGTGCTTTTCCAGGGGGGACCTACGAGCAGTACTTC.

V gene TRBV18 combines with J gene TRBJ2-1; D might be TRBD1 (7 bases). Trimming cost V 4 bases and J 8 bases, with 15 bases left between them. The CDR3 is 14 amino acids. The germline gives CDR1 KGHSH, CDR2 LQKENI. This chain's CDR3 is CASSQGAGIDEQFF. CDR3 bases: TGTGCCAGCTCACAGGGGGCGGGAATCGATGAGCAGTTCTTC.

The rearrangement links TRBV29-1 to TRBJ2-7; the match to TRBD1 covers 9 bases. CDR3 length: 13 amino acids. The germline CDR1 and CDR2 sequences are SQVTM and ANQGSEA. V lost 4 bases, J lost 3 bases, and 4 bases stayed unmatched. DNA of the CDR3: TGCAGCGTTGGGACAGGGGAAATCTACGAGCAGTACTTC. Translated, it gives CSVGTGEIYEQYF.

The chain is built from TRBV7-9 and TRBJ2-2; possibly TRBD1 for D (6 bases). Germline CDR1 and CDR2: SEHNR and FQNEAQ (reference sequence). The CDR3 is 14 amino acids. V lost 6 bases and J lost 6, with 14 bases in between. DNA for the CDR3: TGTGCCAGCAGTTCAGACAGGCAGGCCGGGGAGCTGTTTTTT. This translates into CASSSDRQAGELFF. Full variable domain (rest looked up from reference TRBV7-9 and TRBJ2-2): DTGVSQNPRHKITKRGQNVTFRCDPISEHNRLYWYRQTLGQGPEFLTYFQNEAQLEKSRLLSDRFSAERPKGSFSTLEIQRTEQGDSAMYLCASSSDRQAGELFFGEGSRLTVL.

J is TRBJ1-2 and V is TRBV29-1; no reliable D call. CDR3 length equals 14 residues. Trimming stripped 3 bases from V and 0 bases from J, with 11 bases between. Germline CDR1 is SQVTM and CDR2 is ANQGSEA. CDR3 loop: CSVDPQGPNYGYTF. The CDR3 DNA is TGCAGCGTTGACCCCCAAGGACCTAACTATGGCTACACCTTC.

The V call is TRBV12-3 or TRBV12-4, the J call TRBJ2-7, with 8 bases identical to TRBD1. With 2 bases clipped from V and 6 bases from J, the junction kept 6 bases outside the gene matches. CDR3 length equals 14 residues. The CDR3 protein is CASSLPDRGGEQYF. CDR3 sequence (DNA): TGTGCCAGCAGTTTACCCGACAGGGGTGGCGAGCAGTACTTC.

V and J are TRBV5-1 and TRBJ1-1, with D unclear. The CDR3 has 13 residues. V was trimmed by 1 base and J by 6 bases, leaving 10 bases between them. The germline gives CDR1 SGHRS, CDR2 YFSETQ. Here the CDR3 DNA reads TGCGCCAGCAGCTTGAGCCCGAAGGCTGAAGCTTTCTTT. Protein product: CASSLSPKAEAFF.

A few counts support this clonotype. This rearrangement joins TRBV30 to TRBJ2-5; perhaps TRBD1 as D (5 bases). The V and J ends lost 1 base and 8 bases respectively, with 8 bases between them. CDR3 length: 11 residues. Germline values: CDR1 GTSNPN, CDR2 SVGIG (reference sequence). The DNA for the CDR3 is TGTGCCTGGAGTGGGGGCGAAACCCAGTACTTC. This translates into CAWSGGETQYF.